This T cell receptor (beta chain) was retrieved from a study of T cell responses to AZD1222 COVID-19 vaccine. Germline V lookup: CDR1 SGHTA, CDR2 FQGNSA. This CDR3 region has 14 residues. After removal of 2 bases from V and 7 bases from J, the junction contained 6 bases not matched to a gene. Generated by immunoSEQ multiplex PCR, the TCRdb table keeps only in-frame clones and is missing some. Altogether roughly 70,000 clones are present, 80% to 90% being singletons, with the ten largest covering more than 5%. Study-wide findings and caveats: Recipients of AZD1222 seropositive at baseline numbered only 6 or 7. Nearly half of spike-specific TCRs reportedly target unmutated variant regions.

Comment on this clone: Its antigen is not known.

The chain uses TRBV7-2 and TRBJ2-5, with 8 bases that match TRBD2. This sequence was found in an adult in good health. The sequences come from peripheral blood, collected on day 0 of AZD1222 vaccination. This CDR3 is CASSLPGGPGTQYF. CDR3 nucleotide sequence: TGTGCCAGCAGCTTACCGGGGGGGCCTGGGACCCAGTACTTC.